This T cell receptor (beta chain) was recovered during a study of Ad26.COV2.S vaccination and SARS-CoV-2 variants. The treatment is: roughly 19 received Ad26.COV2.S at low or high dose, single or two shots; roughly five received placebo; per-sample allocation not given. Specimens were obtained on day 63 following the first vaccine or placebo injection. Sequenced by immunoSEQ multiplex PCR; TCRdb stores in-frame clones only, minus some. The sample yields more than 300,000 clones, 70% to 90% seen once. The CDR3 consists of 15 residues. V gave up 1 base and J gave up 10 bases; unmatched junction bases: 12. Germline V gene sequence: CDR1 SGHNT, CDR2 YYREEE (reference sequence).

This chain connects TRBV5-4 to TRBJ2-5; 8 nucleotides agree with TRBD2. This TCR came from a person aged 18-60 years who received the Ad26.COV2.S COVID-19 vaccine or a placebo. Here the sequenced sample was peripheral blood, taken in a trial of Ad26.COV2.S vaccine versus placebo. The CDR3 reads CASSLTGTGRGDQYF. CDR3 nucleotides: TGTGCCAGCAGCTTGACCGGGACGGGGCGGGGGGACCAGTACTTC.